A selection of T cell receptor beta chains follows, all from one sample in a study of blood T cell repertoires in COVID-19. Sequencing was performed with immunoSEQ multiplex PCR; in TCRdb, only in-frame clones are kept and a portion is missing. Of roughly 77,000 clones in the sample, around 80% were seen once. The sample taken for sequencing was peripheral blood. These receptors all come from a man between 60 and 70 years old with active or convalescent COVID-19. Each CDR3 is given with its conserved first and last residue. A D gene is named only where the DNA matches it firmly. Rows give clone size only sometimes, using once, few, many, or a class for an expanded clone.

CATSDSSPARAYGYTF,TGTGCCACCAGTGACTCTAGTCCCGCCAGGGCCTATGGCTACACCTTC,NA,NA,TRBJ1-2,TRBV24-1
CASSPGQVDEQYF,TGTGCCAGCAGCCCGGGACAGGTTGACGAGCAGTACTTC,NA,TRBD1,TRBJ2-7,TRBV12-3/TRBV12-4
CASSFAGQGYTGELFF,TGCGCCAGCAGTTTTGCGGGACAGGGCTACACCGGGGAGCTGTTTTTT,NA,TRBD1,TRBJ2-2,TRBV5-1
CSVGGRGNTEAFF,TGCAGCGTTGGTGGCAGGGGGAACACTGAAGCTTTCTTT,NA,NA,TRBJ1-1,TRBV29-1
CAIQTGMGLGANVLTF,TGTGCCATACAGACAGGGATGGGACTTGGGGCCAACGTCCTGACTTTC,NA,NA,TRBJ2-6,TRBV10-3
CSVQPDGYTF,TGCAGCGTTCAACCAGATGGCTACACCTTC,NA,NA,TRBJ1-2,TRBV29-1
CASSHQESPLHF,TGTGCCAGCAGTCACCAGGAATCACCCCTCCACTTT,NA,NA,TRBJ1-6,TRBV16
CASSYLGQGRNSPLHF,TGTGCCAGCAGTTACTTGGGACAGGGGCGTAATTCACCCCTCCACTTT,few,TRBD1,TRBJ1-6,TRBV6-5
CASSDPGTPNQPQHF,TGTGCCAGCAGTGATCCCGGGACACCCAATCAGCCCCAGCATTTT,NA,NA,TRBJ1-5,TRBV2
CSVDGEAEAFF,TGCAGCGTTGATGGGGAGGCTGAAGCTTTCTTT,NA,NA,TRBJ1-1,TRBV29-1
CASRNQDGYTF,TGTGCCAGCAGAAACCAGGATGGCTACACCTTC,NA,NA,TRBJ1-2,TRBV6-5
CATTKSGYGYTF,TGTGCCACCACCAAGTCCGGCTATGGCTACACCTTC,NA,NA,TRBJ1-2,TRBV15
CASSLLAGDYGYTF,TGTGCCAGCAGTTTATTAGCAGGGGACTATGGCTACACCTTC,NA,NA,TRBJ1-2,TRBV28
CASSLGGLTEAFF,TGTGCCAGCAGCTTGGGGGGGCTGACTGAAGCTTTCTTT,NA,NA,TRBJ1-1,TRBV7-3
CASIPGTGGFTGELFF,TGTGCCAGTATCCCCGGGACAGGGGGTTTCACCGGGGAGCTGTTTTTT,NA,TRBD1,TRBJ2-2,TRBV19
CASSLQGGDEQYF,TGTGCCAGCAGCTTACAGGGAGGCGACGAGCAGTACTTC,few,NA,TRBJ2-7,TRBV11-1
CASSSMGGIGNQPQHF,TGTGCCAGCAGCTCCATGGGGGGAATAGGCAATCAGCCCCAGCATTTT,NA,NA,TRBJ1-5,TRBV3-1/TRBV3-2
CASSLRRSGYQPQHF,TGTGCCAGCAGTTTGCGTCGATCAGGATATCAGCCCCAGCATTTT,NA,NA,TRBJ1-5,TRBV28
CASSEQGGNQPQHF,TGTGCCAGCAGTGAACAGGGTGGAAATCAGCCCCAGCATTTT,NA,NA,TRBJ1-5,TRBV6-4
CASSLSGGYYGYTF,TGTGCCAGCAGCTTATCAGGGGGCTATTATGGCTACACCTTC,once,TRBD1,TRBJ1-2,TRBV11-2
CASSSRPGTGILETQYF,TGTGCCAGCAGTTCTCGTCCCGGGACAGGGATATTAGAGACCCAGTACTTC,few,TRBD1,TRBJ2-5,TRBV6-2/TRBV6-3
CASSRDRLTDTQYF,TGTGCCAGCAGCCGGGACAGACTCACAGATACGCAGTATTTT,NA,TRBD1,TRBJ2-3,TRBV5-4
CASSLDGGRLTEAFF,TGTGCCAGCAGCTTGGATGGGGGCCGATTGACTGAAGCTTTCTTT,NA,NA,TRBJ1-1,TRBV5-4
CASSLKSGRNTGELFF,TGTGCCAGCAGCTTGAAGAGCGGAAGGAACACCGGGGAGCTGTTTTTT,NA,NA,TRBJ2-2,TRBV5-4
CATSDRGAGNTIYF,TGTGCCACTTCGGACAGGGGGGCTGGAAACACCATATATTTT,few,TRBD1,TRBJ1-3,TRBV10-3
CASSLSRGSTDTQYF,TGTGCCAGCAGCTTATCGCGGGGTAGCACAGATACGCAGTATTTT,NA,NA,TRBJ2-3,TRBV11-2
CSGGQGASLYF,TGCAGTGGAGGACAGGGGGCGTCTTTGTACTTC,NA,TRBD1,TRBJ2-7,TRBV20-1
CAISLSFSYEQYF,TGTGCCATCAGTCTATCTTTCTCCTACGAGCAGTACTTC,few,NA,TRBJ2-7,TRBV10-3
CASSEGRDSYEKLFF,TGTGCCAGCAGTGAAGGGAGGGACTCTTACGAAAAACTGTTTTTT,NA,NA,TRBJ1-4,TRBV6-1
CSASVLGGTGDTQYF,TGCAGTGCTAGTGTACTGGGGGGAACGGGGGATACGCAGTATTTT,few,NA,TRBJ2-3,TRBV20-1
CASSLGQAHYGYTF,TGTGCCAGCAGCCTTGGACAGGCTCACTATGGCTACACCTTC,NA,TRBD1,TRBJ1-2,TRBV3-1/TRBV3-2
CASHRTKTSGGYNEQFF,TGTGCCAGTCACCGTACGAAAACTAGCGGGGGTTACAATGAGCAGTTCTTC,once,TRBD2,TRBJ2-1,TRBV19
CASSRAGATDTQYF,TGTGCCAGCAGCAGAGCGGGGGCCACAGATACGCAGTATTTT,NA,TRBD2,TRBJ2-3,TRBV7-2
CASSQPDSGYNEQFF,TGCGCCAGCAGCCAACCGGACTCGGGCTACAATGAGCAGTTCTTC,NA,NA,TRBJ2-1,TRBV4-1
CASSPRDRGRAFF,TGTGCCAGCTCACCCAGGGACAGGGGCAGAGCTTTCTTT,NA,TRBD1,TRBJ1-1,TRBV18
CASRGGGTGWRGYTF,TGTGCCAGCCGGGGGGGAGGGACAGGGTGGCGAGGCTACACCTTC,many,TRBD1,TRBJ1-2,TRBV27
CSVDSGGGSSYNEQFF,TGCAGCGTTGATAGCGGGGGCGGGAGCTCCTACAATGAGCAGTTCTTC,NA,TRBD2,TRBJ2-1,TRBV29-1
CASRTSGTYEQYF,TGTGCCAGCAGGACTAGCGGGACCTACGAGCAGTACTTC,NA,TRBD2,TRBJ2-7,TRBV6-5
CASSYSRQGRETQYF,TGTGCCAGCAGTTACTCGAGACAGGGACGAGAGACCCAGTACTTC,NA,TRBD1,TRBJ2-5,TRBV6-5
CASSVGQGAYEQYF,TGCGCCAGCAGCGTCGGACAGGGGGCCTACGAGCAGTACTTC,NA,TRBD1,TRBJ2-7,TRBV4-1
CASSQLGGTNEKLFF,TGTGCCAGCAGCCAATTAGGCGGGACTAATGAAAAACTGTTTTTT,NA,NA,TRBJ1-4,TRBV14
CASSSQGAGSPLHF,TGTGCCAGCAGCTCACAGGGGGCGGGTTCACCCCTCCACTTT,NA,TRBD1,TRBJ1-6,TRBV5-4
CASSSSDRLYNEQFF,TGTGCCAGCAGCTCGTCGGACAGACTTTACAATGAGCAGTTCTTC,NA,NA,TRBJ2-1,TRBV5-4
CASSLSPIVFEQYF,TGTGCCAGCAGTTTATCCCCTATTGTGTTCGAGCAGTACTTC,NA,NA,TRBJ2-7,TRBV28
CASSRTGGAGNEQFF,TGTGCCAGCAGCCGAACCGGGGGGGCGGGCAATGAGCAGTTCTTC,NA,TRBD2,TRBJ2-1,TRBV3-1/TRBV3-2
CASNPTGIAIGYTF,TGTGCCAGTAACCCTACAGGAATAGCTATTGGCTACACCTTC,NA,NA,TRBJ1-2,TRBV19
CASSPPTRNTIYF,TGTGCCAGCAGTCCGCCAACAAGAAACACCATATATTTT,NA,NA,TRBJ1-3,TRBV28
CASSDGTGLGNYGYTF,TGCGCCAGCAGTGATGGGACAGGTCTGGGTAACTATGGCTACACCTTC,NA,TRBD1,TRBJ1-2,TRBV10-2
CASSRTSGGYLTSTDTQYF,TGTGCCAGCAGCCGGACTAGCGGGGGGTATTTGACTAGCACAGATACGCAGTATTTT,NA,TRBD2,TRBJ2-3,TRBV7-6
CASSLVPGYSGNTIYF,TGTGCCAGCAGCTTGGTCCCCGGGTACTCTGGAAACACCATATATTTT,few,NA,TRBJ1-3,TRBV5-6
CASSQDPRGETQYF,TGTGCCAGCAGCCAAGATCCCAGGGGCGAGACCCAGTACTTC,NA,NA,TRBJ2-5,TRBV3-1/TRBV3-2
CASSRQGRVISPLHF,TGTGCCAGCAGTCGACAGGGACGGGTTATTTCACCCCTCCACTTT,once,TRBD1,TRBJ1-6,TRBV6-5
CASGTGSQPQHF,TGTGCCAGCGGGACAGGGAGTCAGCCCCAGCATTTT,NA,TRBD1,TRBJ1-5,TRBV3-1/TRBV3-2
CAWNFVPGGGDTQYF,TGTGCCTGGAACTTCGTACCCGGGGGGGGAGATACGCAGTATTTT,NA,TRBD2,TRBJ2-3,TRBV30
CASSLGGAGTGELFF,TGTGCCAGCAGCTTGGGAGGGGCGGGCACCGGGGAGCTGTTTTTT,NA,TRBD2,TRBJ2-2,TRBV7-7
CASTGTGVEQYF,TGTGCCTCTACCGGGACAGGGGTCGAGCAGTACTTC,NA,TRBD1,TRBJ2-7,TRBV10-3
CASSYSLTGQFDGYTF,TGTGCCAGCAGTTACTCCCTCACTGGACAATTCGATGGCTACACCTTC,NA,NA,TRBJ1-2,TRBV6-2/TRBV6-3
CSVEGIEGATYEQYF,TGCAGCGTTGAAGGAATTGAGGGGGCTACCTACGAGCAGTACTTC,once,TRBD1,TRBJ2-7,TRBV29-1
CASSARGFDTQYF,TGTGCCAGCAGCGCCCGCGGGTTTGATACGCAGTATTTT,NA,NA,TRBJ2-3,TRBV7-3